The clone carrying this TCR beta chain was detected many times. Antigen unknown. As part of library construction, unique molecular identifiers were attached to individual cDNA molecules. TCRdb called the 5' RACE reads again in MiXCR, with one record for every CDR3 protein. The sample shows some 59,000 distinct CDR3 sequences, around 9% of them seen only once. The entry originates in a study of early T cells in non-severe SARS-CoV-2 infection. The wider study: Chains stayed unpaired after sequencing of bulk RNA from unsorted whole blood.

General study findings and limits: VDJdb-based matching was biased toward anti-spike CD8 responses and missed private and CD4 specificities.

The V gene's germline CDR1 is MNHNY and CDR2 SVGAGI (reference sequence). The CDR3 sequence is 16 residues long. Deletions cut 6 bases from V and 10 bases from J, with 27 bases between. The rearrangement joins TRBV6-6 to TRBJ1-2; D is ambiguous. Sequenced input: whole blood. The origin of this receptor is an adult who was a healthcare worker with PCR-confirmed SARS-CoV-2 infection or an uninfected control (not recorded which). CDR3 residues: CASSRSPFDASGVYTF. The CDR3 DNA sequence: TGTGCCAGCAGCCGCTCCCCTTTTGACGCTTCGGGCGTCTACACCTTC.